A single sample is the source of the 17 T cell receptor beta chains below, sequenced in a study of blood T cells in healthy people across ages. Alongside a J-beta primer mix, a sample-barcoded 5' primer served in a second PCR lasting about 7 to 11 cycles. Via MiXCR, TCRdb re-called the 5' RACE reads, giving one row per CDR3 protein. The sample consists of some 1 million distinct CDR3 sequences, 40% to 55% of them appearing once. Sequenced input: blood. These receptors were collected from a woman aged 55-75 years in good health.

The J gene is TRBJ2-1, the V gene TRBV7-2, with D unresolved. This CDR3 comprises 15 residues. The ends were cut back, 5 bases at V and 15 bases at J, with 26 bases in the middle. Germline CDR1 SGHTA, CDR2 FQGNSA. CDR3 DNA sequence: TGTGCCAGCAGCCGTGCAGACCCTTTATATAGAGTCCTGTTCTTC. It specifies CASSRADPLYRVLFF.

V is TRBV6-2 or TRBV6-3 and J is TRBJ1-5; D gene ambiguous. Trimming pared 5 bases from V and 6 bases from J, leaving 8 bases between. CDR1 and CDR2 (germline): MNHEY, SVGEGT. This CDR3 is built from 12 residues. CDR3 in amino acids: CASSDWGQPQHF. The CDR3 nucleotides are TGTGCCAGCAGTGATTGGGGTCAGCCCCAGCATTTT.

This clonotype came up a few times. J is TRBJ2-3 and V is TRBV15; D may be TRBD1 (6 bases). CDR1 and CDR2 (germline): LNHNV, YYDKDF (reference sequence). Trimming pared 2 bases from V and 0 bases from J, leaving 9 bases between. The CDR3 is 15 amino acids. CDR3 nucleotide sequence: TGTGCCACCAGCAGACCGGGACAAAGCACAGATACGCAGTATTTT. Encoded protein: CATSRPGQSTDTQYF.

The chain couples TRBV7-6 to TRBJ1-6; D unresolved. Trimming cost V 2 bases and J 7 bases, with 6 bases left between them. Germline V CDR1 and CDR2: SGHVS, FNYEAQ. This CDR3 comprises 13 residues. CDR3 region: CASSLNTNSPLHF. The CDR3 bases are TGTGCCAGCAGCTTAAATACGAATTCACCCCTCCACTTT.

This clonotype was seen more than once but under ten times. The gene calls are TRBV29-1 and TRBJ2-1, with D possibly matching TRBD1 (5 bases). The CDR3 totals 12 residues. In germline, CDR1 is SQVTM, CDR2 ANQGSEA. Trimming took 6 bases from V and 6 from J, leaving 12 bases between them. The CDR3 DNA follows: TGCAGCGTATCACAGGTTTCCAATGAGCAGTTCTTC. It codes for CSVSQVSNEQFF.

V usage is TRBV7-2 and J usage is TRBJ2-4; weak D call: TRBD2 (6 bases). The germline V gene has CDR1 SGHTA and CDR2 FQGNSA. CDR3 length: 15 residues. The ends were cut back, 6 bases at V and 8 bases at J, with 20 bases in the middle. The CDR3 loop is CASREGGHRGDIQYF. The CDR3 nucleotides are TGTGCCAGCAGGGAGGGTGGTCATCGGGGAGACATTCAGTACTTC. Full variable domain (rest looked up from reference TRBV7-2 and TRBJ2-4): GAGVSQSPSNKVTEKGKDVELRCDPISGHTALYWYRQSLGQGLEFLIYFQGNSAPDKSGLPSDRFSAERTGGSVSTLTIQRTQQEDSAVYLCASREGGHRGDIQYFGAGTRLSVL.

This clonotype was seen just once. This sequence joins TRBV29-1 and TRBJ2-1; tentatively, D is TRBD1 (6 bases). The CDR3 totals 13 residues. CDR1 SQVTM and CDR2 ANQGSEA come from the germline V gene. Trimming shortened V by 6 bases and J by 7 bases, and 16 bases separated the two germline ends. In DNA, the CDR3 is TGCAGCGTCCGTGTACAGGGTTGGAATGAGCAGTTCTTC. It codes for CSVRVQGWNEQFF.

As to this clonotype: A clone one base away is much larger, so this may be a read error. The chain combines TRBV7-9 with TRBJ2-7; 7 nucleotides agree with TRBD1. This CDR3 has 15 residues. Germline V lookup: CDR1 SEHNR, CDR2 FQNEAQ (reference sequence). The V and J ends lost 5 bases and 7 bases, in that order; junction bases with no gene match: 14. The CDR3 reads CASSTRQGSYNEQYF. The CDR3 nucleotides are TGTGCCAGCAGCACAAGACAGGGTTCCTACAATGAGCAGTACTTC.

The chain links TRBV20-1 to TRBJ2-4; D is unresolved. This CDR3 comprises 14 residues. Trimming shortened V by 3 bases and J by 0 bases, and 9 bases separated the two germline ends. The germline CDR1 and CDR2 sequences are DFQATT and SNEGSKA (reference sequence). CDR3 coding DNA: TGCAGTGCTAGGAAGAACTTAGCCAAAAACATTCAGTACTTC. The encoded protein is CSARKNLAKNIQYF.

The chain joins TRBV10-3 to TRBJ2-2, with TRBD2 identical over 10 bases. V shed 0 bases, J shed 3 bases, and the junction held 1 base outside the gene matches. Per the germline V gene, CDR1 is ENHRY and CDR2 is SYGVKD. This CDR3 comprises 16 residues. DNA of the CDR3: TGTGCCATCAGTGAGTCGACTAGCGGGTACACCGGGGAGCTGTTTTTT. It translates to CAISESTSGYTGELFF.

This chain joins TRBV6-2 or TRBV6-3 and TRBJ2-1; the D gene is possibly TRBD2 (5 bases). Trimming stripped 2 bases from V and 6 bases from J, with 11 bases between. This CDR3 contains 14 residues. Germline V gene lookup returns CDR1 MNHEY and CDR2 SVGEGT. DNA for the CDR3: TGTGCCAGCAGTTACCGGGATTTCGGCAATGAGCAGTTCTTC. Its protein product is CASSYRDFGNEQFF.

V is TRBV2 and J is TRBJ1-5, with TRBD1 matching over 9 bases. J gave up 1 base and V 4 bases, and 2 bases lay outside the gene matches. The CDR3 length is 15 residues. Germline assignment: CDR1 SNHLY and CDR2 FYNNEI. The CDR3 bases are TGTGCCAGCAGTGGCGGACAGGGGAGCAATCAGCCCCAGCATTTT. Protein product: CASSGGQGSNQPQHF.

This clonotype has just a few counts. V gene TRBV13 combines with J gene TRBJ2-1, with a possible D match to TRBD1 (5 bases). The CDR3 has 13 residues. Trimming removed 7 bases from V and 7 bases from J, with 14 bases in between. The germline V gene has CDR1 PRHDT and CDR2 FYEKMQ (reference sequence). The CDR3 region is CASNPQGFNEQFF. CDR3 DNA sequence: TGTGCCAGCAACCCTCAGGGCTTTAATGAGCAGTTCTTC.

CDR3 protein: CASSPGGMGTQYF. CDR3 sequence (DNA): TGTGCCAGCAGCCCCGGCGGAATGGGGACCCAGTACTTC. This chain uses TRBV12-3 or TRBV12-4 with TRBJ2-5; no reliable D call. The CDR3 has 13 amino acids. V was pared by 6 bases and J by 7 bases, with 15 bases between.

The table lists this clonotype with a few counts. The chain combines TRBV14 with TRBJ1-5; no reliable D call. From germline, CDR1 is SGHDN and CDR2 FVKESK. The CDR3 has 14 amino acids. The V gene lost 3 bases and the J gene lost 2 bases, with 8 bases spanning the gap. The CDR3 DNA reads as TGTGCCAGCAGCCACCGGGCCTGCAATCAGCCCCAGCATTTT. Translated, it gives CASSHRACNQPQHF.

This clonotype was counted between two and nine times. The rearrangement uses TRBV4-2 and TRBJ1-2; the D gene is possibly TRBD1 (5 bases). In germline, CDR1 is LGHNA, CDR2 YNFKEQ. V lost 2 bases to trimming and J lost 0 bases, with 7 bases between them. This CDR3 is 14 amino acids long. The CDR3 reads CASSQQGANYGYTF. The CDR3 coding sequence is TGTGCCAGCAGCCAACAAGGGGCTAACTATGGCTACACCTTC.

The chain employs TRBV12-3 or TRBV12-4 and TRBJ2-4; D assignment may be TRBD1 or TRBD2 (5 bases each). This CDR3 has 16 amino acids. V was clipped by 6 bases and J by 0 bases, with 15 bases between them. CDR3 sequence: CASSQSPGRAKNIQYF. DNA for the CDR3: TGTGCCAGCAGCCAAAGCCCGGGACGAGCCAAAAACATTCAGTACTTC.